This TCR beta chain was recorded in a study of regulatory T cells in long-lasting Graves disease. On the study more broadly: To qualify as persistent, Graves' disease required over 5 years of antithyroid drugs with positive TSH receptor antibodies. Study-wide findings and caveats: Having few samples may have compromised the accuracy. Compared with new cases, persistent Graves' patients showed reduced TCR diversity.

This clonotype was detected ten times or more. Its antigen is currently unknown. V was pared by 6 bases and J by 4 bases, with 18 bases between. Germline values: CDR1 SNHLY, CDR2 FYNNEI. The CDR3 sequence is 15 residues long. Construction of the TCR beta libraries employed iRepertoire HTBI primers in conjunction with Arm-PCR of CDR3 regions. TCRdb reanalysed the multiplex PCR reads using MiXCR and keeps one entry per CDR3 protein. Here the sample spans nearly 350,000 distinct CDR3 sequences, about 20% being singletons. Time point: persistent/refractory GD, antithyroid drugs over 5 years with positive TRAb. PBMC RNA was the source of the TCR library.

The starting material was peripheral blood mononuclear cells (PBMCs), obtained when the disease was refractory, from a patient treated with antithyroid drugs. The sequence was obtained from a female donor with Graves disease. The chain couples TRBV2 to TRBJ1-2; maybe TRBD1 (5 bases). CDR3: CASRMMVGVSYGYTF. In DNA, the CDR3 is TGTGCCAGCAGGATGATGGTAGGGGTGAGCTATGGCTACACCTTC.